Reported below is one TCR beta chain. Its matching antigen is unknown. The record originates from a study of CD8 T cells in ankylosing spondylitis. Study results and limitations: Within ankylosing spondylitis blood, a TCR beta motif made up of under 10 highly homologous variants appeared to be characteristic.

Germline V lookup: CDR1 SGHTA, CDR2 FQGNSA. V shed 1 base and J shed 9 bases, with 10 bases lying between them. The CDR3 covers 13 residues. TCRdb analysed the 5' RACE reads with MiXCR anew, one entry per CDR3 protein. The data show about 800,000 distinct CDR3 sequences, about 12% seen once. The sample consisted of blood, either unsorted or a sorted T cell fraction (not recorded which). The TCR sequence derives from a male donor with ankylosing spondylitis. This chain uses TRBV7-2 with TRBJ1-5; the D is unclear. CDR3 region: CASSLEPALPQHF. The CDR3, as DNA: TGTGCCAGCAGCTTAGAGCCAGCCTTGCCCCAGCATTTT.